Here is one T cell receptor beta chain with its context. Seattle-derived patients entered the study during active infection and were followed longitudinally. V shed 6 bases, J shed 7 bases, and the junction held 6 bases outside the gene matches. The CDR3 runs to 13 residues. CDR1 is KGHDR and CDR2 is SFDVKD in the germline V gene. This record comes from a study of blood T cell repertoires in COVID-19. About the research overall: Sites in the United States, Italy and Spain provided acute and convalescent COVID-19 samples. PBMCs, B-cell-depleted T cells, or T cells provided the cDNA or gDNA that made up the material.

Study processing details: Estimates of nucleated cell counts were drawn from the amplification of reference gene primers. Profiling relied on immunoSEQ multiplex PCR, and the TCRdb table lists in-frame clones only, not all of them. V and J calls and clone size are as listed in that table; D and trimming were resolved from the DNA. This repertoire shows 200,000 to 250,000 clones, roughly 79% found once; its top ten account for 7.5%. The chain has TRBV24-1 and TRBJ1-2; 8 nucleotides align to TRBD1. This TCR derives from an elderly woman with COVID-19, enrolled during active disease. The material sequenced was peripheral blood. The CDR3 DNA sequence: TGTGCCACCAGTCGGGACAGGAGCAGTGGCTACACCTTC. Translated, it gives CATSRDRSSGYTF.